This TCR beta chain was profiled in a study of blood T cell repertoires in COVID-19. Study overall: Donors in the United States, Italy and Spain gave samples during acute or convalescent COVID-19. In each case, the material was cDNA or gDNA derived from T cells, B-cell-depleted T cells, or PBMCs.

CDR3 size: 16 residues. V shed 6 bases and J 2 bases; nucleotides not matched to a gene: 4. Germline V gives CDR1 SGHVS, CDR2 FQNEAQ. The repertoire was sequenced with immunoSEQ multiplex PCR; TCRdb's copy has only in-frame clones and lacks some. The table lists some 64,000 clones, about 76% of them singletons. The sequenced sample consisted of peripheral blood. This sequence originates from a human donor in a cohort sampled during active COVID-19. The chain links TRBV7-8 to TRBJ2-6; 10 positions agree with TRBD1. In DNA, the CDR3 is TGTGCCAGCAGAAGGACAGGGGGGGCTGGGGCCAACGTCCTGACTTTC. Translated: CASRRTGGAGANVLTF.